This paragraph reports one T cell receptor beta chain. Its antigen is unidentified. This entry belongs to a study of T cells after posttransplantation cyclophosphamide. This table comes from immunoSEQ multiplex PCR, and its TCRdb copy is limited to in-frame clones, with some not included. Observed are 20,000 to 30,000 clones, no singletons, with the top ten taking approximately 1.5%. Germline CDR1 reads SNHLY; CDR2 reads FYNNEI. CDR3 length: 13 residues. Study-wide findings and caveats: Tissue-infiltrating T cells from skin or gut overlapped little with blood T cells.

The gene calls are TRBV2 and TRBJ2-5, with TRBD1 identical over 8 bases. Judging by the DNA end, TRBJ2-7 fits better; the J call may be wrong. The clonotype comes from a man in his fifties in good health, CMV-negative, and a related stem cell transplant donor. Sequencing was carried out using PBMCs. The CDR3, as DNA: TGTGCCAGCAGTCGACAGGGGACCTACGAGCAGTACTTC. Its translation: CASSRQGTYEQYF.